The present TCR beta chain was sequenced within a study of blood T cell repertoires in COVID-19. Here immunoSEQ multiplex PCR was the method, and the copy in TCRdb shows in-frame clones only, minus some. The sample carries 250,000 to 400,000 clones, 88% recorded once. The Seattle site enrolled patients during active infection and followed them longitudinally. Sequencing was carried out using peripheral blood. The receptor comes from a woman aged 30 to 39 with COVID-19, enrolled during active disease.

The CDR3 loop reads CATHRQGARTDTQYF. The CDR3 nucleotides are TGTGCCACCCACCGACAGGGGGCGCGGACAGATACGCAGTATTTT. The chain combines TRBV2 with TRBJ2-3, with 10 bases identical to TRBD1. CDR3 size: 15 residues. From germline, CDR1 is SNHLY and CDR2 FYNNEI. V shed 10 bases, J shed 3 bases, and the junction held 10 bases outside the gene matches. The full variable domain, completed using reference TRBV2 and TRBJ2-3, is EPEVTQTPSHQVTQMGQEVILRCVPISNHLYFYWYRQILGQKVEFLVSFYNNEISEKSEIFDDQFSVERPDGSNFTLKIRSTKLEDSAMYFCATHRQGARTDTQYFGPGTRLTVL.